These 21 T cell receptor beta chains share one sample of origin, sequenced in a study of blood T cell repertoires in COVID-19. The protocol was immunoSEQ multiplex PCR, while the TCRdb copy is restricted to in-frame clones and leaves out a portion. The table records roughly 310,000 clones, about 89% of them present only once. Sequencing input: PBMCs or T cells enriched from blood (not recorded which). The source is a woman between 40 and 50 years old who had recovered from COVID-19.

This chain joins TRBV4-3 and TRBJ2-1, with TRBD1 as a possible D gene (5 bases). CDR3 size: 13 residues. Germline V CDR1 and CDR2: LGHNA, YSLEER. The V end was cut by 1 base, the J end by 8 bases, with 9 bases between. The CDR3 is CASSQGTKDEQFF. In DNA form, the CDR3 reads TGCGCCAGCAGCCAAGGGACAAAGGATGAGCAGTTCTTC.

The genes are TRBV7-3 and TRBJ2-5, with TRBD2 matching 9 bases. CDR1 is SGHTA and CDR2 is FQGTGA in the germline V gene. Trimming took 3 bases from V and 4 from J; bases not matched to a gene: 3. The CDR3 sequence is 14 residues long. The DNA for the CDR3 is TGTGCCAGCAGCTTGCGGGGGGGCGTAGAGACCCAGTACTTC. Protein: CASSLRGGVETQYF.

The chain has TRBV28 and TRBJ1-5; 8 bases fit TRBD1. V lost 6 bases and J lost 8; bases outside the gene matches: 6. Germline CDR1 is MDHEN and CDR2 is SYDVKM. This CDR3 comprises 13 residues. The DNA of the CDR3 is TGTGCCAGCAGCCCGACAGGGGCAGAGCCCCAGCATTTT. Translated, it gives CASSPTGAEPQHF.

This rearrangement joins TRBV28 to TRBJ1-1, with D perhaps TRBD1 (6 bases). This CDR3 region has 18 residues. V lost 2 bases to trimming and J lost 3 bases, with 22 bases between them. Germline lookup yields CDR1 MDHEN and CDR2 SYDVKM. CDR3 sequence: CASSLIPGALAGDTEAFF. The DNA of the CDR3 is TGTGCCAGCAGTTTAATCCCAGGGGCCTTGGCGGGGGACACTGAAGCTTTCTTT.

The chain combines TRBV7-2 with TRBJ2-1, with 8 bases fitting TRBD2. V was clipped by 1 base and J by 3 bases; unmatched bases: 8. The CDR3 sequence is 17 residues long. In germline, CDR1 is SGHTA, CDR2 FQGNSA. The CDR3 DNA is TGTGCCAGCAGCTTAGATAGGGAGCGGGGGCTCTACAATGAGCAGTTCTTC. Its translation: CASSLDRERGLYNEQFF.

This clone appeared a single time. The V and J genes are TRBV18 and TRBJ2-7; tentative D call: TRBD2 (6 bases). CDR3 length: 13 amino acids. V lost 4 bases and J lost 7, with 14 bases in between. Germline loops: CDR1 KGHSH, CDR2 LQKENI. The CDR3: CASSLPGLEEQYF. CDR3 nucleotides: TGTGCCAGCTCACTCCCGGGACTGGAAGAGCAGTACTTC. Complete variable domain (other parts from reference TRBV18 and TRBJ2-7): NAGVMQNPRHLVRRRGQEARLRCSPMKGHSHVYWYRQLPEEGLKFMVYLQKENIIDESGMPKERFSAEFPKEGPSILRIQQVVRGDSAAYFCASSLPGLEEQYFGPGTRLTVT.

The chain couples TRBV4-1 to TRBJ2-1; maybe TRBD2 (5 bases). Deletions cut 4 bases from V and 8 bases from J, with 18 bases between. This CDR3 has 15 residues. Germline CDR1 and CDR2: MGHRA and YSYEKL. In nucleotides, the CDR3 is TGCGCCAGCAGCCGAGTTTCCTCCCCCGGGGATGAGCAGTTCTTC. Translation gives CASSRVSSPGDEQFF.

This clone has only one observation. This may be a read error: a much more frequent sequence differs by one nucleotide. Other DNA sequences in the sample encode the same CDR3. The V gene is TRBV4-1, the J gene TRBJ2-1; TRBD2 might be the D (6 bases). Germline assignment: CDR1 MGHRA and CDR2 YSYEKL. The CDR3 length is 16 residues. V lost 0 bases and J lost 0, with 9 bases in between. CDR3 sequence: CASSQEGGSSYNEQFF. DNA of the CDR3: TGCGCCAGCAGCCAAGAAGGAGGGAGCTCCTACAATGAGCAGTTCTTC.

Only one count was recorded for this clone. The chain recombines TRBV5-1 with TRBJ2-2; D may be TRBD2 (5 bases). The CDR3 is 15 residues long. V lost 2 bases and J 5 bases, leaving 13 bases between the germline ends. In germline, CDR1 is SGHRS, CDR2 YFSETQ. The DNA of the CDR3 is TGCGCCAGCAGCTTATCGGACGGGATAACCGGGGAGCTGTTTTTT. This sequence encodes CASSLSDGITGELFF.

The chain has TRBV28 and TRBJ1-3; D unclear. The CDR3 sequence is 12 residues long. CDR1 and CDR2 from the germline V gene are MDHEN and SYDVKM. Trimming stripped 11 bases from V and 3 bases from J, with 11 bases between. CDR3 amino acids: CAGVGNGNTIYF. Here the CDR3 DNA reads TGTGCCGGCGTGGGCAATGGAAACACCATATATTTT.

In DNA, the CDR3 is TGCGCCAGCAGCCAAGATTGGAGTATGGGTCAGCCCCAGCATTTT. It is translated as CASSQDWSMGQPQHF. The V and J genes are TRBV4-1 and TRBJ1-5; D ambiguous. This CDR3 is 15 amino acids long. Trimming stripped 0 bases from V and 6 bases from J, with 12 bases between. CDR1 is MGHRA and CDR2 is YSYEKL in the germline V gene.

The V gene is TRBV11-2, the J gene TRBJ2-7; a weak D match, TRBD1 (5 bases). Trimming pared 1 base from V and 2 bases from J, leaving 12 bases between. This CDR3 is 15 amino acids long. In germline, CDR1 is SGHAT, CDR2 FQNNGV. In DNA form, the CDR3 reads TGTGCCAGCAGCTTAGCGCCAGGGAATACCTACGAGCAGTACTTC. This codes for CASSLAPGNTYEQYF.

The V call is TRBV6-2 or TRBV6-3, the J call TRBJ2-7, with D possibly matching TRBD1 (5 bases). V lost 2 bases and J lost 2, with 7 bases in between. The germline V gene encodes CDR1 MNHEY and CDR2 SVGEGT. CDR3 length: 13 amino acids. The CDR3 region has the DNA TGTGCCAGCAGTTACGACAGCACCTACGAGCAGTACTTC. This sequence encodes CASSYDSTYEQYF.

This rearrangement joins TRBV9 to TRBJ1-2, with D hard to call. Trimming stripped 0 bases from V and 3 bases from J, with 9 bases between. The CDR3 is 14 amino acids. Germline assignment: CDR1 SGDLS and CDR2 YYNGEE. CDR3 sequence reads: CASSVDPQDYGYTF. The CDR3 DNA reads TGTGCCAGCAGCGTAGATCCCCAGGACTATGGCTACACCTTC.

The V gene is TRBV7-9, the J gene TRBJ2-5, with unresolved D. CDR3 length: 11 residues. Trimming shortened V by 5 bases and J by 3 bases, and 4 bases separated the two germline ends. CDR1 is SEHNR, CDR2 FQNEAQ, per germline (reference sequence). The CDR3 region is CASSQKETQYF. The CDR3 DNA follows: TGTGCCAGCAGCCAGAAAGAGACCCAGTACTTC.

DNA of the CDR3: TGTGCCAGCAGTTTATGGCGCGGCACTGAAGCTTTCTTT. It codes for CASSLWRGTEAFF. The chain links TRBV28 to TRBJ1-1, with D uncertain. This CDR3 comprises 13 residues. The ends were cut back, 0 bases at V and 4 bases at J, with 6 bases in the middle. CDR1 and CDR2 (germline): MDHEN, SYDVKM.

Here the CDR3 DNA reads TGTGCCACCAGTGAGGCAGGACTAGCGGGAGGGCCAAGGCAGTACTTC. Encoded protein: CATSEAGLAGGPRQYF. The chain joins TRBV24-1 to TRBJ2-7, with 15 positions matching TRBD2. There are 16 residues in the CDR3. V shed 4 bases, J shed 9 bases, and the junction held 9 bases outside the gene matches. CDR1 and CDR2 from the germline V gene are KGHDR and SFDVKD.

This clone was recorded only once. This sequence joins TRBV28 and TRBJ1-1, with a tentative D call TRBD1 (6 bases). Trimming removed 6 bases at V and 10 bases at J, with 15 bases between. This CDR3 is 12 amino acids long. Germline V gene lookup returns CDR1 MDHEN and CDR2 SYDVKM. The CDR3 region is CASRDTGWGAFF. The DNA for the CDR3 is TGTGCCAGCAGGGATACAGGGTGGGGAGCTTTCTTT.

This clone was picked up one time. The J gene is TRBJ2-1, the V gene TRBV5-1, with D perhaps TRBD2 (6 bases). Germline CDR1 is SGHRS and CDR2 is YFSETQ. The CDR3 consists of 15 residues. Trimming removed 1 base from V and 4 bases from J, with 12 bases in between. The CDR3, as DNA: TGCGCCAGCAGCTTGAAGGGCGGGGCATACAATGAGCAGTTCTTC. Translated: CASSLKGGAYNEQFF.

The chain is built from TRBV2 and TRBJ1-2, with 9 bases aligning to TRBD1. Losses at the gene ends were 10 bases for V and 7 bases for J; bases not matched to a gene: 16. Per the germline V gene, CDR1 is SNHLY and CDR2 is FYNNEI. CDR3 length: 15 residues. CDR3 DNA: TGTGCCACCGTACAGGGGGCTGTGCCCTTGGGTGGCTACACCTTC. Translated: CATVQGAVPLGGYTF.

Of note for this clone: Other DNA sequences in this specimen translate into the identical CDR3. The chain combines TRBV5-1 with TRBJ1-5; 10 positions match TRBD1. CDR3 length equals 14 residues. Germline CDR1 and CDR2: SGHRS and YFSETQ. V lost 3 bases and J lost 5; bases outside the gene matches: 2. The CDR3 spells CASSWTGGDQPQHF. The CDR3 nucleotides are TGCGCCAGCAGCTGGACAGGGGGAGATCAGCCCCAGCATTTT.